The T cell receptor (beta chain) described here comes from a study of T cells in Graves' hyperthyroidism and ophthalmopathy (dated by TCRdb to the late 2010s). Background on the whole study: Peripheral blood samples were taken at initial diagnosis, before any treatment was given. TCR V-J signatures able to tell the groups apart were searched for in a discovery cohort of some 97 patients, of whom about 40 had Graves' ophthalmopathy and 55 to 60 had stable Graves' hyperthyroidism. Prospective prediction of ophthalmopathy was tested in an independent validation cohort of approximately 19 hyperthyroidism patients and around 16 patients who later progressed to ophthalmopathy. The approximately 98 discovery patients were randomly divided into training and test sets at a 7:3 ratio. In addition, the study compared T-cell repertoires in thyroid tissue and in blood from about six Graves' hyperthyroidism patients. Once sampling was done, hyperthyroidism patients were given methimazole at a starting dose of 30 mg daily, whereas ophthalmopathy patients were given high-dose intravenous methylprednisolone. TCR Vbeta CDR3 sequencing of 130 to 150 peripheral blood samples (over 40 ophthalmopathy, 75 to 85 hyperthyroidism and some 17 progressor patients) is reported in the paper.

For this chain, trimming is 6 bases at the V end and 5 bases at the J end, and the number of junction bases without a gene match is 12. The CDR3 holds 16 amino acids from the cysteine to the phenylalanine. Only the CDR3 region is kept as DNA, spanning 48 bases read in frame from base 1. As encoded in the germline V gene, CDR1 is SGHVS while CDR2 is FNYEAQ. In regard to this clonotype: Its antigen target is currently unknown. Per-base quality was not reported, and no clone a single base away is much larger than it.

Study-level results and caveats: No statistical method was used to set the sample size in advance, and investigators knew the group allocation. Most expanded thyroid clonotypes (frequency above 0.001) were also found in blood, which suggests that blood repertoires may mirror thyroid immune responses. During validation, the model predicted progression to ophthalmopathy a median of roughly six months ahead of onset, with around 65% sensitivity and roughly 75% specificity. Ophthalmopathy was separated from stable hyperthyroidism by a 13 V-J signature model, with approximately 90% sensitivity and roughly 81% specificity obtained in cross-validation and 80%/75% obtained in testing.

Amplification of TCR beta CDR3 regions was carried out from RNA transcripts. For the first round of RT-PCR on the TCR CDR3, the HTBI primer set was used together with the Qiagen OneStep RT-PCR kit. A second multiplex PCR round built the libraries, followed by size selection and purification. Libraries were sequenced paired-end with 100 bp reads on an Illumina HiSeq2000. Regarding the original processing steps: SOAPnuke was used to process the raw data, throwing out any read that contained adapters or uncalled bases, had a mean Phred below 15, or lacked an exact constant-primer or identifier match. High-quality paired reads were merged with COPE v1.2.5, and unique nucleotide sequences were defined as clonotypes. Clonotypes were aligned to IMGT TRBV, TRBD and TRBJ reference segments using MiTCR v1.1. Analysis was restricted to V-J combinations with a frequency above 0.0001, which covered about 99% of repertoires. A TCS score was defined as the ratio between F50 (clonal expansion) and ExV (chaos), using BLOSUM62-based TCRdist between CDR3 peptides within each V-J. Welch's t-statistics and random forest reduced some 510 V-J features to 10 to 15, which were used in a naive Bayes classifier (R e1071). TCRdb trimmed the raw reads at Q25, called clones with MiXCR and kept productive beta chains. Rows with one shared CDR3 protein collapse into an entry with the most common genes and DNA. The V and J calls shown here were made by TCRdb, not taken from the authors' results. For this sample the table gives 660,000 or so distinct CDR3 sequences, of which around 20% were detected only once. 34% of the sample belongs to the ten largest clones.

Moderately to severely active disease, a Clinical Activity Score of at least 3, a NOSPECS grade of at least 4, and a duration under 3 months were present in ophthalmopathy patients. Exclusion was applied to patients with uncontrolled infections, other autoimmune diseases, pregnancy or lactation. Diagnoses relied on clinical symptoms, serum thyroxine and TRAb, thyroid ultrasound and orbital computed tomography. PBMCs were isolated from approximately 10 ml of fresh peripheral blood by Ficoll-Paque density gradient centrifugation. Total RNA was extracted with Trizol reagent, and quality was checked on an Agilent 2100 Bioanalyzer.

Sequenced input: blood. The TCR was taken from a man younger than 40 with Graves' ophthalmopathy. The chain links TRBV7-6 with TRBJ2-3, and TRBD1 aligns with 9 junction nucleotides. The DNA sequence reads TGTGCCAGCAGTCGTTACCCGGGGGACAGGGAAGATACGCAGTATTTT. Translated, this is CASSRYPGDREDTQYF.